The 31 T cell receptor beta chains below all came from one sample that was sequenced in a study of cytomegalovirus exposure and HLA in healthy donors. Primers: 60 Vbeta forward and 13 Jbeta reverse. This table comes from immunoSEQ multiplex PCR, and its TCRdb copy is limited to in-frame clones, with some not included. The sample includes about 160,000 clones, approximately 85% seen only once; the top ten take around 10%. The specimen sequenced was PBMCs. The receptors originated from a man aged 45-65 years in good health and CMV-seropositive.

The chain employs TRBV5-4 and TRBJ2-7, with D uncertain. Germline V CDR1 and CDR2: SGHNT, YYREEE (reference sequence). The V gene lost 1 base and the J gene lost 2 bases, with 10 bases spanning the gap. The CDR3 loop spans 14 amino acids. The chain's CDR3 is CASSLNLETYEQYF. The CDR3 nucleotides are TGTGCCAGCAGCTTGAATCTAGAAACCTACGAGCAGTACTTC.

This clone appeared once. The chain is built from TRBV6-6 and TRBJ2-7; 9 bases align to TRBD1. CDR1 and CDR2 (germline): MNHNY, SVGAGI (reference sequence). After removal of 6 bases from V and 6 bases from J, the junction contained 12 bases not matched to a gene. This CDR3 contains 15 residues. The CDR3 loop reads CASRLDRDREFEQYF. DNA of the CDR3: TGTGCCAGCAGACTCGACCGGGACAGGGAGTTCGAGCAGTACTTC.

The CDR3 here is CASSASEAKNIQYF. The CDR3 region has the DNA TGTGCCAGCAGCGCGAGTGAAGCCAAAAACATTCAGTACTTC. The rearrangement uses TRBV9 and TRBJ2-4, with D uncertain. The CDR3 covers 14 residues. Trimming removed 3 bases at V and 0 bases at J, with 7 bases between. Germline assignment: CDR1 SGDLS and CDR2 YYNGEE.

V usage is TRBV5-1 and J usage is TRBJ1-1; the D gene is possibly TRBD1 (6 bases). CDR1 is SGHRS, CDR2 YFSETQ, per germline. Trimming removed 0 bases from V and 0 bases from J, with 18 bases in between. CDR3 length: 18 amino acids. CDR3 residues: CASSLGDRRFRMNTEAFF. CDR3 DNA sequence: TGCGCCAGCAGCTTGGGCGACAGGAGGTTCAGAATGAACACTGAAGCTTTCTTT.

This clone was detected a few times. The chain employs TRBV4-1 and TRBJ2-7, with D possibly matching TRBD1 (6 bases). V lost 4 bases and J 2 bases, leaving 12 bases between the germline ends. This CDR3 has 14 amino acids. CDR1 is MGHRA, CDR2 YSYEKL, per germline. The chain's CDR3 is CASSLRRGPYEQYF. Written as DNA, the CDR3 is TGCGCCAGCAGCCTTCGCAGGGGCCCCTACGAGCAGTACTTC.

In regard to this clone: One end of the junction does not line up with germline, which may come from a read error. The rearrangement joins TRBV7-7 to TRBJ2-5; possible D gene TRBD1, 6 bases. CDR1 SSHAT and CDR2 FNYEAQ come from the germline V gene (reference sequence). CDR3 length: 14 amino acids. CDR3 protein: CASSLAGDQETQYF. The CDR3 DNA reads as TGTGCTAGCAGCTTAGCAGGGGATCAAGAGACCCAGTACTTC. Using reference TRBV7-7 and TRBJ2-5 for the parts outside the CDR3, the full variable domain is GAGVSQSPRYKVTKRGQDVTLRCDPISSHATLYWYQQALGQGPEFLTYFNYEAQPDKSGLPSDRFSAERPEGSISTLTIQRTEQRDSAMYRCASSLAGDQETQYFGPGTRLLVL.

This chain links TRBV30 with TRBJ1-5, with 7 nucleotides matching TRBD1. V lost 2 bases, J lost 5 bases, and 12 bases stayed unmatched. The germline V gene encodes CDR1 GTSNPN and CDR2 SVGIG (reference sequence). The CDR3 contains 16 residues. The CDR3, as DNA: TGTGCCTGGAGTAAACGCACCGGGACAGAGTATCAGCCCCAGCATTTT. This gives the protein CAWSKRTGTEYQPQHF.

The rearrangement joins TRBV19 to TRBJ2-7; D is unresolved. With 5 bases removed from V and 6 bases from J, the gap between germline ends came to 14 bases. There are 13 residues in the CDR3. Germline lookup yields CDR1 LNHDA and CDR2 SQIVND (reference sequence). This CDR3 is CASSRIYSREQYF. In nucleotides, the CDR3 is TGTGCCAGTAGTCGTATTTATTCGCGCGAGCAGTACTTC.

V is TRBV4-1 and J is TRBJ2-1, with 8 bases fitting TRBD2. The CDR3 is made up of 15 amino acids. The J segment lost 5 bases and the V segment lost 2 bases, leaving 5 bases of the junction unmatched. Germline CDR1 reads MGHRA; CDR2 reads YSYEKL. CDR3 sequence reads: CASSQPGLGNNEQFF. Here the CDR3 DNA reads TGCGCCAGCAGCCAACCGGGACTAGGAAACAATGAGCAGTTCTTC.

The chain couples TRBV5-3 to TRBJ1-5; 8 bases align to TRBD1. TRBV5-3 is marked as an open reading frame, function uncertain. J gave up 7 bases and V 5 bases, and 8 bases lay outside the gene matches. The CDR3 runs 14 residues. CDR3: CARRYAGGGQPQHF. Written as DNA, the CDR3 is TGTGCCAGAAGATACGCAGGGGGCGGACAGCCCCAGCATTTT.

The chain joins TRBV7-9 to TRBJ2-1; TRBD1 matches at 8 bases. The CDR3 sequence is 15 residues long. J was trimmed by 10 bases and V by 5 bases; bases with no gene match: 13. Germline CDR1 and CDR2: SEHNR and FQNEAQ (reference sequence). This CDR3 is CASSPRAGGSGEQFF. The CDR3 nucleotides read TGTGCCAGCAGCCCGCGGGCAGGGGGCTCGGGGGAGCAGTTCTTC.

This CDR3 is CASSYSTGAVEETQYF. The DNA for the CDR3 is TGTGCCAGCAGTTACTCTACGGGAGCGGTGGAGGAGACCCAGTACTTC. The rearrangement links TRBV6-5 to TRBJ2-5, with a weak D call TRBD2 (6 bases). The germline V gene encodes CDR1 MNHEY and CDR2 SVGAGI. Trimming pared 0 bases from V and 5 bases from J, leaving 16 bases between. This CDR3 is 16 amino acids long.

To note about this clone: At one boundary the junction diverges from the germline segment, which might be a read error. The J gene is TRBJ2-2, the V gene TRBV7-7; possibly TRBD2 for D (7 bases). There are 20 residues in the CDR3. Germline V gene sequence: CDR1 SSHAT, CDR2 FNYEAQ (reference sequence). This chain's CDR3 is CASSLVRGGGSLTNTGELFF. CDR3 nucleotides: TGTGCTAGCAGCTTAGTAAGGGGGGGAGGCTCTCTTACGAACACCGGGGAGCTGTTTTTT.

The chain is built from TRBV6-5 and TRBJ2-1; 11 bases fit TRBD2. The CDR3 sequence is 14 residues long. CDR1 and CDR2 (germline): MNHEY, SVGAGI. J was trimmed by 4 bases and V by 6 bases; bases with no gene match: 2. DNA for the CDR3: TGTGCCAGCAGGGCTAGCGGGAGGTACAATGAGCAGTTCTTC. Translation: CASRASGRYNEQFF.

The V call is TRBV25-1, the J call TRBJ1-1, with D hard to call. V was pared by 6 bases and J by 4 bases, with 18 bases between. The CDR3 runs to 15 residues. CDR1 is MGHDK and CDR2 is SYGVNS in the germline V gene. CDR3 nucleotides: TGTGCCAGCAGCGTAATAGTGTTCAGGCCCACTGAAGCTTTCTTT. Translated, it gives CASSVIVFRPTEAFF.

The chain combines TRBV5-6 with TRBJ1-2, with 7 bases that match TRBD1. Losses at the gene ends were 4 bases for V and 8 bases for J; bases not matched to a gene: 14. Germline CDR1 and CDR2: SGHDT and YYEEEE. The CDR3 loop spans 15 amino acids. CDR3 sequence: CASSPRRTGVMGYTF. CDR3 bases: TGTGCCAGCAGCCCCCGGCGTACAGGGGTTATGGGCTACACCTTC.

The V gene is TRBV28, the J gene TRBJ2-1, with a weak D call TRBD2 (6 bases). The germline V gene has CDR1 MDHEN and CDR2 SYDVKM. The CDR3 has 14 residues. The V end was cut by 8 bases, the J end by 3 bases, with 14 bases between. For the CDR3, the DNA is TGTGCCAGCGGGACGGGACTTTTCTACAATGAGCAGTTCTTC. It is translated as CASGTGLFYNEQFF.

The rearrangement links TRBV10-3 to TRBJ2-7, with a tentative D call TRBD2 (6 bases). There are 16 residues in the CDR3. The ends were cut back, 0 bases at V and 1 base at J, with 13 bases in the middle. Germline V gives CDR1 ENHRY, CDR2 SYGVKD. CDR3 sequence: CAISESAGRDSYEQYF. The CDR3 DNA follows: TGTGCCATCAGTGAGTCCGCGGGACGTGATTCCTACGAGCAGTACTTC.

The chain links TRBV4-2 to TRBJ2-5; 12 bases fit TRBD2. The end of the DNA is better explained by TRBJ2-7, so the J call may be wrong. The germline V gene encodes CDR1 LGHNA and CDR2 YNFKEQ. This CDR3 contains 19 residues. CDR3 nucleotide sequence: TGTGCCAGCAGCCAAGATAGTCTAGCGGGGGGGTACGTATCCTACGAGCAGTACTTC. This encodes CASSQDSLAGGYVSYEQYF.

The CDR3 DNA sequence: TGTGCCAGTAGTTGGGGCAGAGAGAATGAGCAGTTCTTC. Translated: CASSWGRENEQFF. This sequence joins TRBV19 and TRBJ2-1, with D possibly matching TRBD1 (5 bases). The CDR3 runs to 13 residues. The V and J ends lost 5 bases and 7 bases respectively, with 12 bases between them. CDR1 is LNHDA, CDR2 SQIVND, per germline (reference sequence).

The chain joins TRBV13 to TRBJ2-7; maybe TRBD2 (6 bases). Germline V lookup: CDR1 PRHDT, CDR2 FYEKMQ (reference sequence). The V end was cut by 5 bases, the J end by 0 bases, with 11 bases between. The length of the CDR3 is 14 residues. CDR3 coding DNA: TGTGCCAGCAGCCCGCGCGGGACCTCCTACGAGCAGTACTTC. It yields the protein CASSPRGTSYEQYF.

This sequence joins TRBV7-9 and TRBJ1-2; possible D gene TRBD1, 6 bases. Germline CDR1 SEHNR, CDR2 FQNEAQ (reference sequence). V gave up 8 bases and J gave up 6 bases, with 19 bases separating them. This CDR3 region has 14 residues. CDR3 coding DNA: TGTGCCAGCGATACAGGGTTCAATTTAGATGGCTACACCTTC. This codes for CASDTGFNLDGYTF.

This clone was recorded a few times. The chain recombines TRBV5-4 with TRBJ1-4; 9 bases align to TRBD1. The trim removed 1 base at V and 3 bases at J, leaving 7 bases unmatched. This CDR3 contains 17 residues. Germline values: CDR1 SGHNT, CDR2 YYREEE (reference sequence). The CDR3 here is CASSLRQGGSANEKLFF. The DNA for the CDR3 is TGTGCCAGCAGCTTGCGACAGGGGGGATCGGCTAATGAAAAACTGTTTTTT.

V gene TRBV5-1 combines with J gene TRBJ2-5; D is possibly TRBD1 (5 bases). TRBJ2-7 matches the DNA end more closely, so the J call is doubtful. CDR1 and CDR2 from the germline V gene are SGHRS and YFSETQ. The CDR3 is 13 amino acids. CDR3 bases: TGCGCCAGCAGCCGGCAGGGCCCCTACGAGCAGTACTTC. It translates to CASSRQGPYEQYF.

The chain recombines TRBV29-1 with TRBJ1-5, with D possibly matching TRBD1 (6 bases). The length of the CDR3 is 13 residues. In germline, CDR1 is SQVTM, CDR2 ANQGSEA. V was trimmed by 4 bases and J by 4 bases, leaving 11 bases between them. The CDR3 sequence is CSVAMGHNQPQHF. The CDR3 DNA reads TGCAGCGTTGCCATGGGACATAATCAGCCCCAGCATTTT.

This clone was picked up a small number of times. The chain carries TRBV4-2 and TRBJ2-2, with TRBD2 matching 13 bases. Germline assignment: CDR1 LGHNA and CDR2 YNFKEQ. The CDR3 runs to 18 residues. Losses at the gene ends were 6 bases for V and 4 bases for J; bases not matched to a gene: 11. The CDR3, as DNA: TGTGCCAGCAGTCCCCGGCGACTAGCGGGAGGCGTCACCGGGGAGCTGTTTTTT. Encoded protein: CASSPRRLAGGVTGELFF.

The CDR3 DNA is TGTGCCAGCAGCCCCCATGCGGGACTAGCGGGAGACACCGGGGAGCTGTTTTTT. Protein: CASSPHAGLAGDTGELFF. V gene TRBV7-9 combines with J gene TRBJ2-2; TRBD2 agrees at 14 bases. The germline gives CDR1 SEHNR, CDR2 FQNEAQ (reference sequence). V gave up 5 bases and J gave up 3 bases; unmatched junction bases: 8. The CDR3 covers 18 residues.

J is TRBJ1-1 and V is TRBV28, with TRBD1 identical over 8 bases. Losses at the gene ends were 3 bases for V and 11 bases for J; bases not matched to a gene: 5. CDR1 is MDHEN, CDR2 SYDVKM, per germline. The CDR3 loop spans 12 amino acids. In nucleotides, the CDR3 is TGTGCCAGCAGTTTTGACAGGGGATTCGCTTTCTTT. Its translation: CASSFDRGFAFF.

This clone was observed a handful of times. The chain couples TRBV6-1 to TRBJ2-7; TRBD2 agrees at 13 bases. Per the germline V gene, CDR1 is MNHNS and CDR2 is SASEGT. With 5 bases clipped from V and 3 bases from J, the junction kept 4 bases outside the gene matches. The CDR3 extends over 15 amino acids. CDR3 protein: CASSNGLAGVYEQYF. The DNA of the CDR3 is TGTGCCAGCAGTAACGGACTAGCGGGAGTCTACGAGCAGTACTTC.

The rearrangement links TRBV20-1 to TRBJ1-2; D is possibly TRBD1 (6 bases). The CDR3 consists of 11 residues. V was clipped by 1 base and J by 12 bases, with 12 bases between them. CDR1 is DFQATT, CDR2 SNEGSKA, per germline (reference sequence). This CDR3 is CSARGDRPNTF. The CDR3 DNA sequence: TGCAGTGCTAGAGGTGACAGGCCGAACACCTTC.

As for this clone: A read error may explain this, as a much larger clone is one base away. The gene calls are TRBV2 and TRBJ1-2; 9 bases are a match to TRBD1. J lost 3 bases, V lost 4 bases, and 0 bases had no gene match. The germline V gene has CDR1 SNHLY and CDR2 FYNNEI. CDR3 length equals 13 residues. CDR3 sequence reads: CASSGTGDYGYTF. The CDR3 region has the DNA TGTGCCAGCAGTGGGACAGGGGACTATGGCTACACCTTC.